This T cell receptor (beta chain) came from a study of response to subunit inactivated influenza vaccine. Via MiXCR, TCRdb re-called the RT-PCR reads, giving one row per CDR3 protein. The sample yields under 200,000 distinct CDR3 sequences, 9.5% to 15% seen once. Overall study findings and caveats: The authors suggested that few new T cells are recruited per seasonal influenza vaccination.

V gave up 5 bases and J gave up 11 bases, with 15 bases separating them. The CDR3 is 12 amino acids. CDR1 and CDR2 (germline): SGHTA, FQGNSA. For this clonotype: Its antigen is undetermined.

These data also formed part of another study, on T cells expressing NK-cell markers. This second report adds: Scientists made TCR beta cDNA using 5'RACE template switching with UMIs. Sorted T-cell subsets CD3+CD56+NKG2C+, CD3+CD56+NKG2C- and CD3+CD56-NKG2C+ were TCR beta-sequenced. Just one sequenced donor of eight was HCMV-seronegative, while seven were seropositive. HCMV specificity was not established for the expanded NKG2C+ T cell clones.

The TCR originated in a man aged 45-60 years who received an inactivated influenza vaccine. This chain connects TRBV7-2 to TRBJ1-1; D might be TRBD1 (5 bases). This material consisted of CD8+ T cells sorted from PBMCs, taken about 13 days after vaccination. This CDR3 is CASSPGTTAAFF. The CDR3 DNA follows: TGTGCCAGCAGCCCGGGGACGACTGCGGCTTTCTTT.